This T cell receptor beta chain was found in a study of T cells in narcolepsy. Study background: Healthy controls were enrolled alongside patients with narcolepsy type 1 or type 2. Study conclusions and caveats: No autoreactive T cell clone sequences appeared in some memory CD4+ repertoires. Healthy controls reportedly lacked the autoreactive clonotypes serially found in patients' blood.

As to this clone: Its cognate antigen is unknown.

This CDR3 has 16 amino acids. The junction had 5 bases not matched to a gene; V was cut back by 4 bases and J by 2 bases. Germline CDR1 SGHTA, CDR2 FQGNSA. Assay used: immunoSEQ multiplex PCR; TCRdb lists only in-frame clones, some missing. The sample includes 25,000 to 30,000 clones, about 89% of them seen just once. This rearrangement joins TRBV7-2 to TRBJ2-3, with 11 bases aligning to TRBD2. The sequence derives from a human donor in good health. The sequenced material came from memory (CD45RA-) CD4+ T cells from blood. The CDR3 loop is CASSSGTSGDTDTQYF. DNA for the CDR3: TGTGCCAGCAGCTCCGGGACTAGCGGAGACACAGATACGCAGTATTTT.